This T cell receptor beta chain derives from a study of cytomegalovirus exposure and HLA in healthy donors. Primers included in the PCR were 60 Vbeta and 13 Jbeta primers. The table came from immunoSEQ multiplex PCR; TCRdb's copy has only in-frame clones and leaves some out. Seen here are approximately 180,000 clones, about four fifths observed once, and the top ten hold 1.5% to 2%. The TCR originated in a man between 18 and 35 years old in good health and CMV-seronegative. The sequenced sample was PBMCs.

CDR3 coding DNA: TGTGCCAGCAGCTTGGGACAGGGGAATGAAAAACTGTTTTTT. Protein sequence: CASSLGQGNEKLFF. J is TRBJ1-4 and V is TRBV7-6; 10 positions match TRBD1. CDR1 is SGHVS, CDR2 FNYEAQ, per germline. Germline trimming cut 3 bases from V and 5 bases from J; bases unmatched to any gene: 0. The CDR3 is made up of 14 amino acids.